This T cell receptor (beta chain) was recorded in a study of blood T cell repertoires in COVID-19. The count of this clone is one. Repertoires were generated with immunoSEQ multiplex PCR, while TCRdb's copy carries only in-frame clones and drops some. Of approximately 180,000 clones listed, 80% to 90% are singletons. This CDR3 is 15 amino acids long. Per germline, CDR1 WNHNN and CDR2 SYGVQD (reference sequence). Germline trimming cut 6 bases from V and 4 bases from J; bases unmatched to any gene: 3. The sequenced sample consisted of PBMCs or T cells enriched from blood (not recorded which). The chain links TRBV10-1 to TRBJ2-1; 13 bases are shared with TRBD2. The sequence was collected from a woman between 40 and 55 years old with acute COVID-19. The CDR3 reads CASSGTSGVYNEQFF. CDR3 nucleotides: TGCGCCAGCAGCGGGACTAGCGGGGTATACAATGAGCAGTTCTTC.